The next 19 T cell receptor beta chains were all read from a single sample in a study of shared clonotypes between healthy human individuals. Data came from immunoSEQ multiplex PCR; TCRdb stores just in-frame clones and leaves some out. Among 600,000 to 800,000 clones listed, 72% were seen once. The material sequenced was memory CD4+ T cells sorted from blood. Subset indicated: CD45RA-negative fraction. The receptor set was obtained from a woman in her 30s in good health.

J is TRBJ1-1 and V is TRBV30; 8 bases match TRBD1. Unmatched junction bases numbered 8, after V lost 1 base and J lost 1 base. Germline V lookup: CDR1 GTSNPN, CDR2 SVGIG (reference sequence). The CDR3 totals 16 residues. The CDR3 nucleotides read TGTGCCTGGAGTGGACCGGGACAGGTACAGAACACTGAAGCTTTCTTT. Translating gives CAWSGPGQVQNTEAFF.

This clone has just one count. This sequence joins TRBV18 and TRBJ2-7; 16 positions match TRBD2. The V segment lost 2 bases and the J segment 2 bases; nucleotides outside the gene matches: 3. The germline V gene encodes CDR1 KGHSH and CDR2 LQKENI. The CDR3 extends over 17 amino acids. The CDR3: CASSPGTSGRGTYEQYF. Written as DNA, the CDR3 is TGTGCCAGCTCACCAGGGACTAGCGGGAGGGGAACCTACGAGCAGTACTTC. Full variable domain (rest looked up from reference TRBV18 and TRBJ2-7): NAGVMQNPRHLVRRRGQEARLRCSPMKGHSHVYWYRQLPEEGLKFMVYLQKENIIDESGMPKERFSAEFPKEGPSILRIQQVVRGDSAAYFCASSPGTSGRGTYEQYFGPGTRLTVT.

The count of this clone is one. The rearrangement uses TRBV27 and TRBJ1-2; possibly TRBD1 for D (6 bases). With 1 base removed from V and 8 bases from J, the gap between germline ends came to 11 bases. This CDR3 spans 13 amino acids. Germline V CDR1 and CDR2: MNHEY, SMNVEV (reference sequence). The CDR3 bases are TGTGCCAGCAGTTTATGGGTTGGGGGCGGCTACACCTTC. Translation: CASSLWVGGGYTF.

CDR3: CASKPRLFGYTF. CDR3 in DNA: TGTGCCAGCAAACCGAGACTCTTTGGCTACACCTTC. The chain has TRBV28 and TRBJ1-2; unclear D gene. Germline-derived CDR1 and CDR2 are MDHEN and SYDVKM. V lost 7 bases and J 7 bases, leaving 13 bases between the germline ends. CDR3 length: 12 amino acids.

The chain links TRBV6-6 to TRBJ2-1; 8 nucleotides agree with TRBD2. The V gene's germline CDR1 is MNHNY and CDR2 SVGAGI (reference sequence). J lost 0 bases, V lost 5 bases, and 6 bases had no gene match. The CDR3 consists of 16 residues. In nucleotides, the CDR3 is TGTGCCAGCAGTACCCTTACTAGCGGCTCCTACAATGAGCAGTTCTTC. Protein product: CASSTLTSGSYNEQFF.

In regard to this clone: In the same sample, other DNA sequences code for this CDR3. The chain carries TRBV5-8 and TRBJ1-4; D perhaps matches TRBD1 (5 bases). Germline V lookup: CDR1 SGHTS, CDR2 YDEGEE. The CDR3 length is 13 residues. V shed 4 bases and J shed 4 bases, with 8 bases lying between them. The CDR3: CASSGGLNEKLFF. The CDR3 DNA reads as TGTGCCAGCAGCGGGGGTCTTAATGAAAAACTGTTTTTT.

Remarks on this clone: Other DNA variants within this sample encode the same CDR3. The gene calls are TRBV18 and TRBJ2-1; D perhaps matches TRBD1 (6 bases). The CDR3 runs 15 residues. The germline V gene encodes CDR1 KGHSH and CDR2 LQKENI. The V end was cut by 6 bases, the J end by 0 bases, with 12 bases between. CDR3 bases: TGTGCCAGCTCTCCGGACAGAAGCTCCTACAATGAGCAGTTCTTC. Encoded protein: CASSPDRSSYNEQFF.

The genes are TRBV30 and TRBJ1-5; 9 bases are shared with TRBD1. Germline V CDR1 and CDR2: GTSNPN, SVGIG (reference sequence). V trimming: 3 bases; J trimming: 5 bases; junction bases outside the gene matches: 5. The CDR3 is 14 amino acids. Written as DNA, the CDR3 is TGTGCCTGGAGCCTGGGACAGGGATATCAGCCCCAGCATTTT. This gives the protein CAWSLGQGYQPQHF.

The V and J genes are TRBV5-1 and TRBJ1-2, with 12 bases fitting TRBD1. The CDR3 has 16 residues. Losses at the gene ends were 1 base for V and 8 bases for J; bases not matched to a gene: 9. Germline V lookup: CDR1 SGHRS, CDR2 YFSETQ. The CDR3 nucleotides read TGCGCCAGCAGCTTGATGGGACAGGGGGCAAGAATGGGCTACACCTTC. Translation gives CASSLMGQGARMGYTF.

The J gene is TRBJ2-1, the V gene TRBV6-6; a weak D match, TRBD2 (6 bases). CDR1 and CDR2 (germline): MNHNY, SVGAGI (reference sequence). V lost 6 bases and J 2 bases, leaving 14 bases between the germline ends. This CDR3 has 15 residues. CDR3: CASSHPGSTYNEQFF. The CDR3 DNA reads TGTGCCAGCAGCCACCCCGGGAGTACCTACAATGAGCAGTTCTTC.

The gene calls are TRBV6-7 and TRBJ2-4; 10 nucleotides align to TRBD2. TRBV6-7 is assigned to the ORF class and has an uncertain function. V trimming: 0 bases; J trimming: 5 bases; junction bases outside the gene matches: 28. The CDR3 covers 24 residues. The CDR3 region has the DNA TGTGCCAGCAGTTACTCCTCGAACTTAGGGGGGAGTAGCGGGAGGTTGTTTTGGCAAAACATTCAGTACTTC. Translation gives CASSYSSNLGGSSGRLFWQNIQYF.

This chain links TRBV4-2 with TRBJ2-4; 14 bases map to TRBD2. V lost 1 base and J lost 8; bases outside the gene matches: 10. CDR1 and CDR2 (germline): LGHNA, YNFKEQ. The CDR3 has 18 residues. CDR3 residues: CASSQGLAGGPRGYIQYF. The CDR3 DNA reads TGTGCCAGCAGCCAAGGACTAGCGGGAGGGCCAAGGGGGTACATTCAGTACTTC.

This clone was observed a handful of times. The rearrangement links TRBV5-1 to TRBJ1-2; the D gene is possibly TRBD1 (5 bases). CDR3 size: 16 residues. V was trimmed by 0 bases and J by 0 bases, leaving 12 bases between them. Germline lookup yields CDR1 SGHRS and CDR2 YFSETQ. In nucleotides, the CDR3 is TGCGCCAGCAGCTTGGTGAGGGGCAAGTCTAACTATGGCTACACCTTC. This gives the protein CASSLVRGKSNYGYTF.

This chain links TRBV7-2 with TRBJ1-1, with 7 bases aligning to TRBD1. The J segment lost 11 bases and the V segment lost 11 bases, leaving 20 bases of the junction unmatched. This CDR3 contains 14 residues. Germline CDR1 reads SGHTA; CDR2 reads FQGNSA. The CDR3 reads CASLRGTATQGAFF. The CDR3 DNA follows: TGTGCCTCCCTTAGAGGGACAGCTACACAGGGGGCTTTCTTT.

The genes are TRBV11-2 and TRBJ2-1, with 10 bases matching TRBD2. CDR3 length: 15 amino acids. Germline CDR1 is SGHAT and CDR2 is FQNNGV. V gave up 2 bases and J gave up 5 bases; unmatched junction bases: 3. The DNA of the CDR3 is TGTGCCAGCAGCTTACCTACTAGCGGGAACAATGAGCAGTTCTTC. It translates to CASSLPTSGNNEQFF.

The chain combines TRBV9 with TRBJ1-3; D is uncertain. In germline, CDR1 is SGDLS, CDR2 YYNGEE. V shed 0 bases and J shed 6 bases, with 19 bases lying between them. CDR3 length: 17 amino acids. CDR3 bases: TGTGCCAGCAGCGTAGCCTCCCCGGACCGCGGAGAAAACACCATATATTTT. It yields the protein CASSVASPDRGENTIYF.

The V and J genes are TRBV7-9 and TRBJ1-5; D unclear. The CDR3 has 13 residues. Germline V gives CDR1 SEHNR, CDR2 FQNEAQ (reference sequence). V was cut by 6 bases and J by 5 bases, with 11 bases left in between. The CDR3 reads CASSQDGDQPQHF. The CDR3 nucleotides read TGTGCCAGCAGTCAGGACGGTGATCAGCCCCAGCATTTT.

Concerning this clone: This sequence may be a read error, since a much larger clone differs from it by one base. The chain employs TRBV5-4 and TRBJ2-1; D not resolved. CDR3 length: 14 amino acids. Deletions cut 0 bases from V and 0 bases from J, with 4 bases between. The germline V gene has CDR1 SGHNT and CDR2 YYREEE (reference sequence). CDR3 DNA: TGTGCCAGCAGCTTGGCGCGCTCCTACAATGAGCAGTTCTTC. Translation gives CASSLARSYNEQFF. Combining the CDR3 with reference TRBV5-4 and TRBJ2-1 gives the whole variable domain ETGVTQSPTHLIKTRGQQVTLRCSSQSGHNTVSWYQQALGQGPQFIFQYYREEENGRGNFPPRFSGLQFPNYSSELNVNALELDDSALYLCASSLARSYNEQFFGPGTRLTVL.

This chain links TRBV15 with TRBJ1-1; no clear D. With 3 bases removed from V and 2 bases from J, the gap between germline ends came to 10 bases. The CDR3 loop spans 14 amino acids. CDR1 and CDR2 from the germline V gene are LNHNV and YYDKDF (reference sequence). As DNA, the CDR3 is TGTGCCACCAGCAGTGGACCGATAAACACTGAAGCTTTCTTT. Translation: CATSSGPINTEAFF.